The clone carrying this T cell receptor (beta chain) was found once. Its antigen is not identified. Authors' processing steps: With immunoSEQ giving junction-only sequences and no quality scores, filtering differed. Only in-frame clones appear in the TCRdb table, and some are missing; sequencing was by immunoSEQ multiplex PCR. That table supplies the V and J calls and clone size; D and trimming were determined from the DNA. Of approximately 2,200,000 clones detected, just over 90% appear once; the ten largest clones hold over 1.5%. The data were obtained in a study of shared clonotypes between healthy human individuals. This CDR3 contains 14 residues. Germline-derived CDR1 and CDR2 are LGHNA and YNFKEQ. Trimming pared 3 bases from V and 9 bases from J, leaving 14 bases between. Findings and caveats of the study: Genetic and exposure-history diversity was limited by the small donor number. In the sorted subsets, rarefaction showed sequencing was incomplete despite large depth. Naive CD4 clonotype sharing across a handful of donors was around 5%.

Naive CD8 cells, CD45RO-negative and positively selected for CCR7, excluded terminally differentiated effector memory CD45RA+ cells. This clonotype originated in a man aged 18 to 29 in good health. Some clones in this sample may be carry-over from other donors' samples. The sequenced sample consisted of naive CD8+ T cells from PBMCs. The chain employs TRBV4-2 and TRBJ2-2; tentatively, D is TRBD2 (5 bases). The DNA of the CDR3 is TGTGCCAGCAGCCAGGGTACTAGTTCCAGGGAGCTGTTTTTT. Translation gives CASSQGTSSRELFF.